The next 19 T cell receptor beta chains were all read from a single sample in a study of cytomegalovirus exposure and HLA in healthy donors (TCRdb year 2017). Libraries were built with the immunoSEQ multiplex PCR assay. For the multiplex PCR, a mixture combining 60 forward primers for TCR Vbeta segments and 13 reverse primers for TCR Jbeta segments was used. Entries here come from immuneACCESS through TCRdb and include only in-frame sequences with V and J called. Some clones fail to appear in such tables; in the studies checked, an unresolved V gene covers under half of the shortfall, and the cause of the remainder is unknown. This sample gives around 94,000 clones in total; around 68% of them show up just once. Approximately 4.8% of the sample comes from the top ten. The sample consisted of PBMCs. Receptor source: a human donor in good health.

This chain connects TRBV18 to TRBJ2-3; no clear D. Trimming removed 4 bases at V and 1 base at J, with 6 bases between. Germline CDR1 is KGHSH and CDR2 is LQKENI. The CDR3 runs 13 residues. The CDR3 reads CASSLARTDTQYF. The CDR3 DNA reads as TGTGCCAGCTCACTAGCCCGCACAGATACGCAGTATTTT. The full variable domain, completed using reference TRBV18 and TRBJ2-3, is NAGVMQNPRHLVRRRGQEARLRCSPMKGHSHVYWYRQLPEEGLKFMVYLQKENIIDESGMPKERFSAEFPKEGPSILRIQQVVRGDSAAYFCASSLARTDTQYFGPGTRLTVL.

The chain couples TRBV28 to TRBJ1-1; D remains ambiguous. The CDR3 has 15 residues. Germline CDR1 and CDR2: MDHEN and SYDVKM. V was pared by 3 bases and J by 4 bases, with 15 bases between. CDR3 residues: CASSFSFGLSTEAFF. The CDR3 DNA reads TGTGCCAGCAGTTTCTCTTTCGGACTGAGCACTGAAGCTTTCTTT.

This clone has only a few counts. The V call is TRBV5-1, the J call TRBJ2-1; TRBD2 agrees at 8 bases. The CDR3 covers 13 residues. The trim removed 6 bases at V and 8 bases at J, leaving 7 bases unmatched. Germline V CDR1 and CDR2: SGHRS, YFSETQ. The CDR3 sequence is CASNSGRADEQFF. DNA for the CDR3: TGCGCCAGCAACAGCGGGAGAGCGGATGAGCAGTTCTTC. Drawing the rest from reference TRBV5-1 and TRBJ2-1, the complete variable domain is KAGVTQTPRYLIKTRGQQVTLSCSPISGHRSVSWYQQTPGQGLQFLFEYFSETQRNKGNFPGRFSGRQFSNSRSEMNVSTLELGDSALYLCASNSGRADEQFFGPGTRLTVL.

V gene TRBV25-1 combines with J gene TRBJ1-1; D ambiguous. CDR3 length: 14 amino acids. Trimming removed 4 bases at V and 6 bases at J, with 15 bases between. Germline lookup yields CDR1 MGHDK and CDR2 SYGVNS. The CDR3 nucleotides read TGTGCCAGCAGTGCCCGGCGAGGGATCGCTGAAGCTTTCTTT. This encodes CASSARRGIAEAFF.

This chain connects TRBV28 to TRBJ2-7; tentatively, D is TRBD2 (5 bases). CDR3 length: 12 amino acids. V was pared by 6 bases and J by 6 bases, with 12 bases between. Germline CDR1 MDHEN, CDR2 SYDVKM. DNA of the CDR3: TGTGCCAGCAGCCTAGCAAGTAGCGAGCAGTACTTC. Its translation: CASSLASSEQYF.

CDR3: CASSLAGALYEQYF. The CDR3 region has the DNA TGTGCCAGCAGCTTAGCGGGAGCTCTCTACGAGCAGTACTTC. The rearrangement links TRBV5-6 to TRBJ2-7; 8 bases agree with TRBD2. There are 14 residues in the CDR3. V shed 2 bases and J 3 bases; nucleotides not matched to a gene: 4. CDR1 is SGHDT, CDR2 YYEEEE, per germline.

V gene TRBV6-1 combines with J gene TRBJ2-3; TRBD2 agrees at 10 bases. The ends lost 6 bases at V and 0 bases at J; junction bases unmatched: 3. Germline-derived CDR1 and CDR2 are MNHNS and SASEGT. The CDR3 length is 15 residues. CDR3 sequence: CASSLTSGSTDTQYF. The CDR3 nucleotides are TGTGCCAGCAGCTTGACTAGCGGGAGCACAGATACGCAGTATTTT.

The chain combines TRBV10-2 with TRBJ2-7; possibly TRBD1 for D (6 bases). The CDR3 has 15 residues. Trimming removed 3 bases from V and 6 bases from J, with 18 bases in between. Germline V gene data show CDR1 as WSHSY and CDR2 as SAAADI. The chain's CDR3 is CASSERGIFTSEQYF. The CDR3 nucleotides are TGCGCCAGCAGTGAAAGGGGGATTTTTACCAGCGAGCAGTACTTC.

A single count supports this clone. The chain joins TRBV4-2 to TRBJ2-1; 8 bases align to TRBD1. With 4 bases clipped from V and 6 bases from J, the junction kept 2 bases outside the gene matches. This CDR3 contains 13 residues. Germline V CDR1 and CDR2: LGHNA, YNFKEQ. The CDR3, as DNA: TGTGCCAGCAGCCCCACAGGGGGCAATGAGCAGTTCTTC. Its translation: CASSPTGGNEQFF.

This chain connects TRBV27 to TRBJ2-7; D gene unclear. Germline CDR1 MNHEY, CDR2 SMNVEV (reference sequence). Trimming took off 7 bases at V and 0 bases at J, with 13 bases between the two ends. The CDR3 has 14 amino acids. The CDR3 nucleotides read TGTGCCAGCAAGTTTAAAGAACTCTCCTACGAGCAGTACTTC. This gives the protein CASKFKELSYEQYF.

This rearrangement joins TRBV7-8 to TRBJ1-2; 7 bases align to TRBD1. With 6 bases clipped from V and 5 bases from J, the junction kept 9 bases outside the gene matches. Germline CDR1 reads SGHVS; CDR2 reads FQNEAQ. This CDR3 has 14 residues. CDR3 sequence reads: CASSFSDRMYGYTF. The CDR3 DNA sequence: TGTGCCAGCAGTTTTTCGGACAGGATGTATGGCTACACCTTC.

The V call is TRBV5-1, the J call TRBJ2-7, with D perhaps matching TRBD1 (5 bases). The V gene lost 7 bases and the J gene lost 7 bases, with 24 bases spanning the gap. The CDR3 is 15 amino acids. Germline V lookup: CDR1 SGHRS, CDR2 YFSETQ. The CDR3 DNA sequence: TGCGCCAGCTCTCTCCAGGGTCTCCCCTTTGAGGAGCAGTACTTC. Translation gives CASSLQGLPFEEQYF.

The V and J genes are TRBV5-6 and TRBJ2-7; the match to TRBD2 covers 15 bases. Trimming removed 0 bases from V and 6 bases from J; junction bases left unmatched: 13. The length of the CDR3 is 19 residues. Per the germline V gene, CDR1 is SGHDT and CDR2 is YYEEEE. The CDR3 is CASSLDRTSGRALFSEQYF. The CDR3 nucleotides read TGTGCCAGCAGCTTGGATCGGACTAGCGGGAGGGCCTTATTCTCCGAGCAGTACTTC.

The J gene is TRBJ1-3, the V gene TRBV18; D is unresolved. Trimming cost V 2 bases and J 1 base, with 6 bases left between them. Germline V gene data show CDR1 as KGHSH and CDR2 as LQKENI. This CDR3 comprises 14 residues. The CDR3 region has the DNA TGTGCCAGCTCACCAGAGGGTTCTGGAAACACCATATATTTT. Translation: CASSPEGSGNTIYF.

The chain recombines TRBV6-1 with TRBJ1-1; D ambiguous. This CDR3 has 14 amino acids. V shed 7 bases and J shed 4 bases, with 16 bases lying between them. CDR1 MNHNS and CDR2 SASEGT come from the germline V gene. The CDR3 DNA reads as TGTGCCAGCAAATCAAGAGGGAGTGGCACTGAAGCTTTCTTT. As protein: CASKSRGSGTEAFF.

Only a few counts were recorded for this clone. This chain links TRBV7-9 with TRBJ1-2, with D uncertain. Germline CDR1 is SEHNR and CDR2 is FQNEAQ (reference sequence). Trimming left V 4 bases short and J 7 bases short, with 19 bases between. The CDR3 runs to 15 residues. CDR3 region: CASSSSRSDNGGYTF. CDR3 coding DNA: TGTGCCAGCAGCTCCAGCCGTAGCGACAATGGTGGCTACACCTTC.

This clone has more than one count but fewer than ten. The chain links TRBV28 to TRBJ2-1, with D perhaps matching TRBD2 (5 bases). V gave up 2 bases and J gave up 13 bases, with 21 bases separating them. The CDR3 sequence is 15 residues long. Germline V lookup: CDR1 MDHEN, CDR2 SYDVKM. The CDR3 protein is CASSLAPSAGEVQFF. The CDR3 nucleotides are TGTGCCAGCAGTTTAGCCCCCTCCGCCGGGGAAGTTCAGTTCTTC.

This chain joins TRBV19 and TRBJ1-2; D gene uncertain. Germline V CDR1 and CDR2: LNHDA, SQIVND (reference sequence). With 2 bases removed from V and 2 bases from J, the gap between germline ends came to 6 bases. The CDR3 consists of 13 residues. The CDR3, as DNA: TGTGCCAGTAGTATAACAAAGAACTATGGCTACACCTTC. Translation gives CASSITKNYGYTF.

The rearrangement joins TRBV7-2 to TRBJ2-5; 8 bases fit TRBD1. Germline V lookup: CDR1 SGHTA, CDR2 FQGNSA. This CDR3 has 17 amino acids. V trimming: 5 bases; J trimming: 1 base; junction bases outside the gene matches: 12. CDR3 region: CASSLGGGTGLQETQYF. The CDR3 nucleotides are TGTGCCAGCAGCCTAGGTGGGGGGACAGGCCTCCAAGAGACCCAGTACTTC.